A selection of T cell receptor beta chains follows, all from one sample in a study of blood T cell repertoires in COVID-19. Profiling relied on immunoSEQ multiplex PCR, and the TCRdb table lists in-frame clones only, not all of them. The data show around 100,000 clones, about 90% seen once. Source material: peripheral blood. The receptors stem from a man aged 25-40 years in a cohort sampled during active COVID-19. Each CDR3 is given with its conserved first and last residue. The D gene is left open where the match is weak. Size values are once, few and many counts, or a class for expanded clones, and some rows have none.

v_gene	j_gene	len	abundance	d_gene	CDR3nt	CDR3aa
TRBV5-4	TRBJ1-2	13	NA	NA	TGTGCCAGCAGCTTCCAGGGTAACTATGGCTACACCTTC	CASSFQGNYGYTF
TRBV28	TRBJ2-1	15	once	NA	TGTGCCAGCAGTTCCCCTTGGAGCTCCTACAATGAGCAGTTCTTC	CASSSPWSSYNEQFF
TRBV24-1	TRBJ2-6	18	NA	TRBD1	TGTGCCACCAGTGATTTGCTCAGCGGTCAGGGGGCCAGCAACGTCCTGACTTTC	CATSDLLSGQGASNVLTF
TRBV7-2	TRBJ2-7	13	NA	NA	TGTGCCAGCAGCTCCTCCGGTCCCTACGAGCAGTACTTC	CASSSSGPYEQYF
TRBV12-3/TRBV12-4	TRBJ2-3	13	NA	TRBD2	TGTGCCAGCAGTTTAGATAGGTCGGGACTAGAGTATTTT	CASSLDRSGLEYF
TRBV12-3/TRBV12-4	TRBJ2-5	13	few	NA	TGTGCCAGCAGTAGGACTGGGTTGGGGACCCAGTACTTC	CASSRTGLGTQYF
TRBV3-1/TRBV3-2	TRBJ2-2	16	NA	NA	TGTGCCAGCAGCCAAGTGACAGGTCTCAACACCGGGGAGCTGTTTTTT	CASSQVTGLNTGELFF
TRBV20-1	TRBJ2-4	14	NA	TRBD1	TGCAGTGCTAGTGGGACAGGGGACAAAAACATTCAGTACTTC	CSASGTGDKNIQYF
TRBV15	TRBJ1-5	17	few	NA	TGTGCCACCAGCAGAGATTCGATGGGGCATAGCAATCAGCCCCAGCATTTT	CATSRDSMGHSNQPQHF
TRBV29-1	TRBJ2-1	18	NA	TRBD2	TGCAGCGTTGAAGGGTTACTAGCGGGGGGGCAGTCCTACAATGAGCAGTTCTTC	CSVEGLLAGGQSYNEQFF
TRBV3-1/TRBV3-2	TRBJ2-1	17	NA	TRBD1	TGTGCCAGCAGCCATCGCTCCGGGACAGGGGACTACAATGAGCAGTTCTTC	CASSHRSGTGDYNEQFF
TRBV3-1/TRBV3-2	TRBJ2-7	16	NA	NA	TGTGCCAGCAGCCAAGGGAGAGAGACGTTCATCTACGAGCAGTACTTC	CASSQGRETFIYEQYF
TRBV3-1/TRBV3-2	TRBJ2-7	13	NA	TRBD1	TGTGCCAGCAGCCTTCGGGACAGCTACGAGCAGTACTTC	CASSLRDSYEQYF
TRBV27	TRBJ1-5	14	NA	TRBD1	TGTGCCCGAAGACAGGGTGATAGCAATCAGCCCCAGCATTTT	CARRQGDSNQPQHF
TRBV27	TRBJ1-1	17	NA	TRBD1	TGTGCCAGCAGTCCCCCGGGACAGGGTAAGATGTACACTGAAGCTTTCTTT	CASSPPGQGKMYTEAFF
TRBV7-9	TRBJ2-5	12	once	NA	TGTGCCAGCAGCTTATCCCGAGAGACCCAGTACTTC	CASSLSRETQYF
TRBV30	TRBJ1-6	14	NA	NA	TGTGCCTGGAGTGCCGGGGTACACAATTCACCCCTCCACTTT	CAWSAGVHNSPLHF
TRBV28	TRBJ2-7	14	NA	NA	TGTGCCAGCAGTTCACTCAGGGATTCCTACGAGCAGTACTTC	CASSSLRDSYEQYF
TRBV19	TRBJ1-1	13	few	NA	TGTGCCAGTAGTATCGAGGGGAGGACTGAAGCTTTCTTT	CASSIEGRTEAFF
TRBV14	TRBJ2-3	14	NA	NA	TGTGCCAGCAGCCGAGACGTAACAGGAGATACGCAGTATTTT	CASSRDVTGDTQYF
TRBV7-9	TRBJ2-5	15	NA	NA	TGTGCCAGCAGCTTAGGCCCCAGGCGGGGCGAGACCCAGTACTTC	CASSLGPRRGETQYF
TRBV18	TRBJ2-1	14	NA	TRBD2	TGTGCCAGCTCACCCGGGGGGGTGATTGGTGAGCAGTTCTTC	CASSPGGVIGEQFF
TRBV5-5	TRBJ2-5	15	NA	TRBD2	TGTGCCAGCAGCTTGCCTAGCGGGGGCCAAGAGACCCAGTACTTC	CASSLPSGGQETQYF
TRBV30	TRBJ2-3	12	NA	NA	TGTGCCTTAGCGATTAGCACAGATACGCAGTATTTT	CALAISTDTQYF
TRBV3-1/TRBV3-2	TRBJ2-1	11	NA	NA	TGTGCCAGCATTTTCGGGGGTGAGCAGTTCTTC	CASIFGGEQFF
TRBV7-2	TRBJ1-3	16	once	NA	TGTGCCAGCAGCTATAGGGGTCAAGAGGCTGGAAACACCATATATTTT	CASSYRGQEAGNTIYF
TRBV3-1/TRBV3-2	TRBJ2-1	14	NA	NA	TGTGCCAGCAGCCAAGTCGGGGAGCAGTATGAGCAGTTCTTC	CASSQVGEQYEQFF
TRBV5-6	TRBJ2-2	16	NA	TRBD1	TGTGCCAGCAGCGTAACCGGGACAGGGGACACCGGGGAGCTGTTTTTT	CASSVTGTGDTGELFF
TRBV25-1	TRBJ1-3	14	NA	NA	TGTGCCAGCAGTTTCCCGGGTCTGGAAAACACCATATATTTT	CASSFPGLENTIYF
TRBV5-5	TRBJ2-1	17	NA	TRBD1	TGTGCCAGCAGCTTGAAGGGACAGGCTGGGATGTACAATGAGCAGTTCTTC	CASSLKGQAGMYNEQFF
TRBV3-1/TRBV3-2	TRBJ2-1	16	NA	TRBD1	TGTGCCAGCAGCCCCCGAAGGGGGCAGCTGGGCAATGAGCAGTTCTTC	CASSPRRGQLGNEQFF
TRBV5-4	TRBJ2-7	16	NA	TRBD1	TGTGCCAGCAGCAACCGGGACAGGGGTTCTTGGGGCGAGCAGTACTTC	CASSNRDRGSWGEQYF
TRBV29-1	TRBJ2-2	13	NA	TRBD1	TGCAGCGCTGGAACAGGGGTCACCGGGGAGCTGTTTTTT	CSAGTGVTGELFF
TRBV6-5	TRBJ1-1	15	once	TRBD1	TGTGCCAGCAGAAGTCCAGGGGGGTGGAACACTGAAGCTTTCTTT	CASRSPGGWNTEAFF
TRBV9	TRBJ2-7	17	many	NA	TGTGCCAGCAGCGTAGGGTCTCTGTGGGCAGATTCCTACGAGCAGTACTTC	CASSVGSLWADSYEQYF
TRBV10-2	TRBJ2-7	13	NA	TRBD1	TGCGCCAGCAGGGGGACAGGCTCCTACGAGCAGTACTTC	CASRGTGSYEQYF
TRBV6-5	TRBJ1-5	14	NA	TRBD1	TGTGCCAGCAGACCAGGACAGGGCGGTCAGCCCCAGCATTTT	CASRPGQGGQPQHF
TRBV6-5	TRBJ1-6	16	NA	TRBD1	TGTGCCAGCAGTTACTCGGACAGGGGGAATAATTCACCCCTCCACTTT	CASSYSDRGNNSPLHF
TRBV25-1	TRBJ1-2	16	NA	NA	TGTGCCAGCAGTGAATATGGTGGGAGAGCTAACTATGGCTACACCTTC	CASSEYGGRANYGYTF
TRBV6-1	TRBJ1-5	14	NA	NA	TGTGCCAGCAGTGAATTCGGAGGGACTCAGCCCCAGCATTTT	CASSEFGGTQPQHF
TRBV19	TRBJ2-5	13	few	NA	TGTGCCAGTAGTCGCGCCCGGGGAGAGACCCAGTACTTC	CASSRARGETQYF
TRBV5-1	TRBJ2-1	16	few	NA	TGCGCCAGCAGCTTGGCCGCAGGGTCTGTCTACAATGAGCAGTTCTTC	CASSLAAGSVYNEQFF
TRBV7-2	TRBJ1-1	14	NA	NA	TGTGCCAGCAGCTTAGAACAGGGGAACACTGAAGCTTTCTTT	CASSLEQGNTEAFF
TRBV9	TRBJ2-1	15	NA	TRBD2	TGTGCCAGCAGCGTAGATCCGGGGAGGGCCGATGAGCAGTTCTTC	CASSVDPGRADEQFF
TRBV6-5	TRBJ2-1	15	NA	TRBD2	TGTGCCAGCAGGACGACTAGCGTCGGCGGGGGTGAGCAGTTCTTC	CASRTTSVGGGEQFF